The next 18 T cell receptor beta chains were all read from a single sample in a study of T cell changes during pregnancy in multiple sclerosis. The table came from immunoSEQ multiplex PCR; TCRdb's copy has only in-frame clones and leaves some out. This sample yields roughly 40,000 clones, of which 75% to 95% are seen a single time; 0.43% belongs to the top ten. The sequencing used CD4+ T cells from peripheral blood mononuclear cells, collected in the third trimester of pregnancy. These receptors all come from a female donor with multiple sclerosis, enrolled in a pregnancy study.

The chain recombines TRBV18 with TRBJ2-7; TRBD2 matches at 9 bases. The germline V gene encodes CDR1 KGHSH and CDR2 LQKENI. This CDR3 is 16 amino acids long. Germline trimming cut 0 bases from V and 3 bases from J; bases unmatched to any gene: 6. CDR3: CASSPPVSSGNYEQYF. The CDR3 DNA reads TGTGCCAGCTCACCACCGGTATCTAGCGGGAACTACGAGCAGTACTTC.

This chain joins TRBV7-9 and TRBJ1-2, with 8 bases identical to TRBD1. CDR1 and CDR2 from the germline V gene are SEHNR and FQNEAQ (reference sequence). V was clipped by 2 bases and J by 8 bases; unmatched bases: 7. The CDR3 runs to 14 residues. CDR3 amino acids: CASSLWDRPDGYTF. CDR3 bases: TGTGCCAGCAGCTTATGGGACAGGCCGGACGGCTACACCTTC.

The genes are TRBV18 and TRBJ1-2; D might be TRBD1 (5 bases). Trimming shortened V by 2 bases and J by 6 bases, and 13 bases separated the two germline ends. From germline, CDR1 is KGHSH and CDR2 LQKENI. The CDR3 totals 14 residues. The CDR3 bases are TGTGCCAGCTCACCAACACAGGAGAAGAATGGCTACACCTTC. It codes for CASSPTQEKNGYTF.

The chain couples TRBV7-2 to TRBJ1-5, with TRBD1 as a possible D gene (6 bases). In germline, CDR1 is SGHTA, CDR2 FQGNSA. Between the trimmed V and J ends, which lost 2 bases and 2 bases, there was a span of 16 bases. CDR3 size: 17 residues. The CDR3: CASSLRGGAGGNQPQHF. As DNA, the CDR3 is TGTGCCAGCAGCTTAAGGGGGGGTGCAGGCGGCAATCAGCCCCAGCATTTT.

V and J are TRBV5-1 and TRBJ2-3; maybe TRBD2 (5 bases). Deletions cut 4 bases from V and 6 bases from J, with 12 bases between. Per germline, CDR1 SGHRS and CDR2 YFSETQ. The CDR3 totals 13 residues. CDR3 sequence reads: CASSAGSWDTQYF. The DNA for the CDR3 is TGCGCCAGCAGCGCTGGGAGCTGGGATACGCAGTATTTT. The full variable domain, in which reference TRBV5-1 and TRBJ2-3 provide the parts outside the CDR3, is KAGVTQTPRYLIKTRGQQVTLSCSPISGHRSVSWYQQTPGQGLQFLFEYFSETQRNKGNFPGRFSGRQFSNSRSEMNVSTLELGDSALYLCASSAGSWDTQYFGPGTRLTVL.

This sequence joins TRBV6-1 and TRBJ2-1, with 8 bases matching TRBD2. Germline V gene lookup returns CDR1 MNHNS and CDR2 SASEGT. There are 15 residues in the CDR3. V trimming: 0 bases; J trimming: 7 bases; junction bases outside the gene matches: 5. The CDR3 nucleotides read TGTGCCAGCAGTGAAGCAGGGAGCGGGAGAAATGAGCAGTTCTTC. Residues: CASSEAGSGRNEQFF.

This CDR3 reads CASSLATSGPSYNEQFF. The CDR3 DNA is TGTGCCAGCAGCTTAGCGACTAGCGGGCCCTCCTACAATGAGCAGTTCTTC. The chain recombines TRBV7-6 with TRBJ2-1, with 10 bases that match TRBD2. Germline-derived CDR1 and CDR2 are SGHVS and FNYEAQ. J was trimmed by 0 bases and V by 0 bases; bases with no gene match: 2. The CDR3 has 17 amino acids. The full variable domain, its missing parts supplied by reference TRBV7-6 and TRBJ2-1, is GAGVSQSPRYKVTKRGQDVALRCDPISGHVSLYWYRQALGQGPEFLTYFNYEAQQDKSGLPNDRFSAERPEGSISTLTIQRTEQRDSAMYRCASSLATSGPSYNEQFFGPGTRLTVL.

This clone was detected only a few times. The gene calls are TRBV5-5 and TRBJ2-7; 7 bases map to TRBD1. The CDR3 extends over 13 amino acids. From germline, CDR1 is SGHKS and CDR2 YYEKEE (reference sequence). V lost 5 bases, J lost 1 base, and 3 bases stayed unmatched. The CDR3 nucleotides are TGTGCCAGCAGTCGACAGGGATCCTACGAGCAGTACTTC. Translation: CASSRQGSYEQYF.

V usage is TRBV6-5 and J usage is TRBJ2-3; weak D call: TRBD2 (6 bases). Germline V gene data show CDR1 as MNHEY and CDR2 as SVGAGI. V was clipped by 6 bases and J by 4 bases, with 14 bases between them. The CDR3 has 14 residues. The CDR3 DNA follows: TGTGCCAGCAGGAGCGGAGGGACCCCAGATACGCAGTATTTT. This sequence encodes CASRSGGTPDTQYF.

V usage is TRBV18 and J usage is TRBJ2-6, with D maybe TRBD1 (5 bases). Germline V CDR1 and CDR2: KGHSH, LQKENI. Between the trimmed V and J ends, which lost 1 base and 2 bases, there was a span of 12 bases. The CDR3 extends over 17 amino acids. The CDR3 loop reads CASSPRRTRAGANVLTF. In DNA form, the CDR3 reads TGTGCCAGCTCACCACGACGGACACGCGCTGGGGCCAACGTCCTGACTTTC.

The CDR3 region has the DNA TGTGCCAGCAGCTTAGAGCGGGGGAACAATGAGCAGTTCTTC. This sequence encodes CASSLERGNNEQFF. J is TRBJ2-1 and V is TRBV7-9, with 8 bases aligning to TRBD2. The CDR3 consists of 14 residues. With V trimmed by 1 base and J by 5 bases, 1 base remained unmatched. Per germline, CDR1 SEHNR and CDR2 FQNEAQ (reference sequence).

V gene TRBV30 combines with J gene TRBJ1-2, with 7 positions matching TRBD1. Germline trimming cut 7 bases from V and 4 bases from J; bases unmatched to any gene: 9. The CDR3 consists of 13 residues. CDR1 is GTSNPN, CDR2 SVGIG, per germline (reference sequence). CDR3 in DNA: TGTGCCTTACCTCGACAGGGAATCTATGGCTACACCTTC. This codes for CALPRQGIYGYTF.

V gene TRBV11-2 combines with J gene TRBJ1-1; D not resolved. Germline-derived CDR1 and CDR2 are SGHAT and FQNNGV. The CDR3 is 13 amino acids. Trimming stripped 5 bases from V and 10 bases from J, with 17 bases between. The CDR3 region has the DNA TGTGCCAGCAGCCCAGGCCGGTTCGTCGTAGCTTTCTTT. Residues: CASSPGRFVVAFF.

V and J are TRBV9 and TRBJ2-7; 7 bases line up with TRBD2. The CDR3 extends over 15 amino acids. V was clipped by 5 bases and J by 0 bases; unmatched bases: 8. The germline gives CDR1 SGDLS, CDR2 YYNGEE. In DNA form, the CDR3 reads TGTGCCAGCAGTTATGGGGTAGCGGGCTCCTACGAGCAGTACTTC. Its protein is CASSYGVAGSYEQYF.

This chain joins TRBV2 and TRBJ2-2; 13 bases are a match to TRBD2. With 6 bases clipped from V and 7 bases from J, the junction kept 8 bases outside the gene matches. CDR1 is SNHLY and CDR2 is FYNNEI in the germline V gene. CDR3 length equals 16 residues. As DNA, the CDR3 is TGTGCCAGCAGGGCCGGACTAGCGGGAGTTGTCGGGGAGCTGTTTTTT. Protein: CASRAGLAGVVGELFF.

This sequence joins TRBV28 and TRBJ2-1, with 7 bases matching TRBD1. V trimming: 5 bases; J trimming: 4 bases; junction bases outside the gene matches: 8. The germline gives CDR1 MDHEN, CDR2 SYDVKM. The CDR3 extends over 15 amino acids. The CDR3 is CASSRPGQTYNEQFF. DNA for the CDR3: TGTGCCAGCAGTAGACCGGGACAGACGTACAATGAGCAGTTCTTC.

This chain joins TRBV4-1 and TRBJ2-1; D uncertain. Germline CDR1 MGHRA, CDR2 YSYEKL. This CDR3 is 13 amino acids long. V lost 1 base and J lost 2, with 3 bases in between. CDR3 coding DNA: TGCGCCAGCAGCCAAGTCACCTACAATGAGCAGTTCTTC. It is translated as CASSQVTYNEQFF.

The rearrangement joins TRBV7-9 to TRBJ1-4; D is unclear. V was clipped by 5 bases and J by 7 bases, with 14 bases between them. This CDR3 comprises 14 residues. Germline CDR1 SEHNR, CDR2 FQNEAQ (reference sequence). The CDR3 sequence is CASSRGRRGEKLFF. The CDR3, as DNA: TGTGCCAGCAGCCGAGGGAGGAGAGGTGAAAAACTGTTTTTT.